Following are 8 T cell receptor beta chains from one sample sequenced in a study of T cell responses to AZD1222 COVID-19 vaccine. Clones were read by immunoSEQ multiplex PCR, and TCRdb kept only the in-frame ones, dropping some. The sample has 180,000 or so clones, 80% to 95% seen once; the top ten hold about 1.9%. The sample consisted of peripheral blood, taken 28 days after the second AZD1222 dose. The receptor set was obtained from an adult who received the AZD1222 COVID-19 vaccine.

The chain recombines TRBV4-1 with TRBJ1-4, with D possibly matching TRBD1 (6 bases). CDR1 MGHRA and CDR2 YSYEKL come from the germline V gene. The CDR3 runs 17 residues. V lost 1 base, J lost 5 bases, and 17 bases lay in between. The CDR3: CASSQGLTGRRNEKLFF. CDR3 sequence (DNA): TGCGCCAGCAGCCAAGGGCTAACAGGGCGCAGGAATGAAAAACTGTTTTTT.

This CDR3 reads CASKEQGPRYGYTF. CDR3 nucleotides: TGTGCCAGCAAAGAACAGGGACCTCGCTATGGCTACACCTTC. This rearrangement joins TRBV2 to TRBJ1-2; D possibly corresponds to TRBD1 (6 bases). Trimming left V 7 bases short and J 4 bases short, with 16 bases between. Germline CDR1 reads SNHLY; CDR2 reads FYNNEI. The CDR3 totals 14 residues.

J is TRBJ2-2 and V is TRBV12-3 or TRBV12-4; maybe TRBD2 (6 bases). V lost 5 bases to trimming and J lost 7 bases, with 8 bases between them. This CDR3 is built from 12 residues. DNA for the CDR3: TGTGCCAGCAGTACCGGGAGCGGGGAGCTGTTTTTT. Translation: CASSTGSGELFF.

The chain joins TRBV3-1 (or the pseudogene TRBV3-2) to TRBJ2-1; D is uncertain. Deletions cut 4 bases from V and 7 bases from J, with 8 bases between. The CDR3 runs to 12 residues. Per the germline V gene, CDR1 is LGHDT and CDR2 is YNNKEL (reference sequence). The CDR3 is CASSPMENEQFF. The CDR3 DNA follows: TGTGCCAGCAGCCCAATGGAAAATGAGCAGTTCTTC.

V usage is TRBV6-2 or TRBV6-3 and J usage is TRBJ1-5, with a possible D match to TRBD1 (5 bases). The CDR3 has 17 amino acids. Per the germline V gene, CDR1 is MNHEY and CDR2 is SVGEGT. Trimming pared 2 bases from V and 4 bases from J, leaving 18 bases between. The CDR3 region is CASSYPLGTAENQPQHF. The DNA for the CDR3 is TGTGCCAGCAGTTACCCTCTAGGGACTGCCGAAAATCAGCCCCAGCATTTT.

The chain is built from TRBV7-2 and TRBJ2-1; 8 nucleotides match TRBD2. Per germline, CDR1 SGHTA and CDR2 FQGNSA. CDR3 size: 17 residues. V was clipped by 4 bases and J by 0 bases; unmatched bases: 8. The CDR3 DNA is TGTGCCAGCAGCTCTTCTTGGCGGGGGGTCTCCTACAATGAGCAGTTCTTC. Its translation is CASSSSWRGVSYNEQFF.

This clone has just one count. The rearrangement uses TRBV7-3 and TRBJ2-1; TRBD1 or TRBD2 may be the D gene (5 bases each). V lost 5 bases to trimming and J lost 2 bases, with 13 bases between them. The V gene's germline CDR1 is SGHTA and CDR2 FQGTGA. The CDR3 totals 15 residues. CDR3 amino acids: CASSLTPGPYNEQFF. Written as DNA, the CDR3 is TGTGCCAGCAGCCTTACCCCGGGACCCTACAATGAGCAGTTCTTC. Full variable domain (rest looked up from reference TRBV7-3 and TRBJ2-1): GAGVSQTPSNKVTEKGKYVELRCDPISGHTALYWYRQSLGQGPEFLIYFQGTGAADDSGLPNDRFFAVRPEGSVSTLKIQRTERGDSAVYLCASSLTPGPYNEQFFGPGTRLTVL.

CDR3 amino acids: CASSIMAGRGGTEAFF. Written as DNA, the CDR3 is TGTGCCAGTAGTATCATGGCGGGACGGGGTGGCACTGAAGCTTTCTTT. This chain uses TRBV19 with TRBJ1-1; D possibly corresponds to TRBD1 (5 bases). CDR1 and CDR2 from the germline V gene are LNHDA and SQIVND (reference sequence). V was shortened by 3 bases and J by 4 bases, with 18 bases between the two germline ends. CDR3 length equals 16 residues.